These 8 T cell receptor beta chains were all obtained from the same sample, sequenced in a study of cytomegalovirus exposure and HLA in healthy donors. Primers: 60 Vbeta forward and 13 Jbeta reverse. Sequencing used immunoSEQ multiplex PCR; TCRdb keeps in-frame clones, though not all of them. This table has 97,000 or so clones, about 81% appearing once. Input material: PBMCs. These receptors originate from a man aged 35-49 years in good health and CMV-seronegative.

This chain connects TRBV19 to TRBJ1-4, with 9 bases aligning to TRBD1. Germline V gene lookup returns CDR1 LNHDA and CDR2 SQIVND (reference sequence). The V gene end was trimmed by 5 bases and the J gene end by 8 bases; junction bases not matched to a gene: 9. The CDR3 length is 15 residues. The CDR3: CASSGTGRLWEKLFF. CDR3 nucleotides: TGTGCCAGTAGTGGGACAGGGAGGTTATGGGAAAAACTGTTTTTT.

The CDR3 sequence: CASSGGRVQPQHF. Here the CDR3 DNA reads TGTGCCAGCAGTGGAGGGAGGGTTCAGCCCCAGCATTTT. The V call is TRBV6-1, the J call TRBJ1-5; D ambiguous. The CDR3 length is 13 residues. V gave up 4 bases and J gave up 6 bases, with 10 bases separating them. Germline V gene sequence: CDR1 MNHNS, CDR2 SASEGT.

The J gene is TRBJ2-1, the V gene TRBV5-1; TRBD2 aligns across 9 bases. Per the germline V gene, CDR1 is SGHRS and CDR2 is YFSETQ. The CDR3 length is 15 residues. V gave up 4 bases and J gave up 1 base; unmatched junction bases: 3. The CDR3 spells CASSVAGDSYNEQFF. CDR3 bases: TGCGCCAGCAGCGTAGCGGGGGATTCCTACAATGAGCAGTTCTTC.

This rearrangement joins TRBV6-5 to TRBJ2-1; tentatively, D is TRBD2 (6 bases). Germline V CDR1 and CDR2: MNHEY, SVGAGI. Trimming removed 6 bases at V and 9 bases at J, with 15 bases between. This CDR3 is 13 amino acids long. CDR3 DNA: TGTGCCAGCAGGGACGCTAGCGTAGGTGAGCAGTTCTTC. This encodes CASRDASVGEQFF.

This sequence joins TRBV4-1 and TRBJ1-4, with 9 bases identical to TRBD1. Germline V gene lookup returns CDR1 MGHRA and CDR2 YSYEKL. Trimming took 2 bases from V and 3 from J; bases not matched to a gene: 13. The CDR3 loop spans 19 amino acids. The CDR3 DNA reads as TGCGCCAGCAGCCAACGGCGGACAGGGGACTCTCGGTCTAATGAAAAACTGTTTTTT. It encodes CASSQRRTGDSRSNEKLFF.

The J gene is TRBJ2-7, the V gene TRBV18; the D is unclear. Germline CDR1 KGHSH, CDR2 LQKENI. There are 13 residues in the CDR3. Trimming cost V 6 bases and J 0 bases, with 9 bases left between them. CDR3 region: CASSDGDSYEQYF. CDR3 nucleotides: TGTGCCAGCTCCGACGGAGACTCCTACGAGCAGTACTTC.

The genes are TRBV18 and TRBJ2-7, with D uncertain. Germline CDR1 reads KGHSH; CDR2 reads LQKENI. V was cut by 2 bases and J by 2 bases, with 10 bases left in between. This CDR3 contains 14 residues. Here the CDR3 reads CASSPGSQTYEQYF. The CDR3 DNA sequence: TGTGCCAGCTCACCAGGTTCACAGACCTACGAGCAGTACTTC. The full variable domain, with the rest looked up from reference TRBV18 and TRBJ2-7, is NAGVMQNPRHLVRRRGQEARLRCSPMKGHSHVYWYRQLPEEGLKFMVYLQKENIIDESGMPKERFSAEFPKEGPSILRIQQVVRGDSAAYFCASSPGSQTYEQYFGPGTRLTVT.

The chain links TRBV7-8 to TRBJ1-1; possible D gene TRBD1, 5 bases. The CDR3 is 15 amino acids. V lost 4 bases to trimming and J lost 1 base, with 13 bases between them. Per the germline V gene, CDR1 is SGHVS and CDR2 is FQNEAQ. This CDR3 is CASSSELGGNTEAFF. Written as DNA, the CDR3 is TGTGCCAGCAGCTCGGAACTGGGGGGGAACACTGAAGCTTTCTTT.